This T cell receptor beta chain was retrieved from a study of cytomegalovirus exposure and HLA in healthy donors. With V trimmed by 0 bases and J by 5 bases, 6 bases remained unmatched. The CDR3 covers 16 residues. Germline V gene lookup returns CDR1 MNHEY and CDR2 SMNVEV (reference sequence). Study-wide results and caveats: An analysis was carried out later, and it reportedly showed fewer N-insertions in an Asian-associated ancestry cluster than the approximately 670-donor mean. Solely CMV serostatus was available to characterize immune exposure.

13 Jbeta primers and 60 Vbeta primers were used for the PCR. Libraries were prepared by immunoSEQ multiplex PCR; TCRdb keeps only in-frame clonotypes and omits some of them. This table holds 75,000 to 100,000 clones, about three quarters found once. Regarding this clone: Its antigen is as yet unknown.

The rearrangement joins TRBV27 to TRBJ2-2; 7 bases are a match to TRBD1. The clonotype comes from a man between 40 and 49 years old in good health and CMV-seronegative. Sequences were obtained from PBMCs. This chain's CDR3 is CASSLSEGALTGELFF. CDR3 DNA sequence: TGTGCCAGCAGTTTATCAGAGGGGGCATTGACCGGGGAGCTGTTTTTT.